This T cell receptor beta chain was sequenced for a study of tissue T cells after allogeneic stem cell transplantation. About the study: CD3+ T cells were flow-sorted when enough cells; otherwise DNA extracted directly. Study-wide results and limits: Anatomically similar tissues had similar TCR repertoires within each patient.

In this sample, this clone turned up a few times. What it binds is unknown. TCRdb's copy holds only in-frame clones and misses some; the assay was immunoSEQ multiplex PCR. Of 25,000 to 30,000 clones listed, 65% to 90% were seen once; the top ten hold roughly 3.5%. The CDR3 runs 14 residues. V lost 0 bases and J lost 5, with 10 bases in between. The germline V gene encodes CDR1 SEHNR and CDR2 FQNEAQ (reference sequence). The chain combines TRBV7-9 with TRBJ1-2; no definite D call. The receptor was derived from a woman between 18 and 50 years old who later had graft-versus-host disease after an allogeneic stem cell transplant. The source was blood, collected before transplantation. This CDR3 reads CASSLAPSGYGYTF. CDR3 nucleotides: TGTGCCAGCAGCTTAGCCCCCAGCGGGTATGGCTACACCTTC.